Sequencing of this TCR beta chain was carried out in a study of blood T cell repertoires in COVID-19. The CDR3 length is 15 residues. Deletions cut 5 bases from V and 7 bases from J, with 18 bases between. Per germline, CDR1 SSHAT and CDR2 FNYEAQ (reference sequence). Data came from immunoSEQ multiplex PCR; TCRdb stores just in-frame clones and leaves some out. The repertoire holds some 180,000 clones, with around 90% as singletons. Sequenced sample: peripheral blood. The TCR originated in a man over 45 with acute or convalescent COVID-19. The gene calls are TRBV7-7 and TRBJ2-1; possible D gene TRBD2, 5 bases. The CDR3 nucleotides are TGTGCCAGCAGCCTTTCGGGGAGTGTCGGGAATGAGCAGTTCTTC. Its protein is CASSLSGSVGNEQFF.